This TCR beta chain was sequenced for a study of shared clonotypes between healthy human individuals. CDR1 is LNHNV and CDR2 is YYDKDF in the germline V gene (reference sequence). Trimming cost V 1 base and J 0 bases; bases outside gene matches: 2. The CDR3 is made up of 17 amino acids. Only in-frame clones appear in the TCRdb table, and some are missing; sequencing was by immunoSEQ multiplex PCR. The repertoire holds about 610,000 clones, approximately 97% seen once, with 0.057% in the top ten. This chain joins TRBV15 and TRBJ2-6; TRBD1 matches 8 bases. Sequenced input: naive CD4+ T cells sorted from blood. Subset of the sample: CD45RA+ positively selected. The receptor was isolated from a woman aged 25 to 39 in good health. As DNA, the CDR3 is TGTGCCACCAGCAGAGGACAGGGGTTCTCTGGGGCCAACGTCCTGACTTTC. It encodes CATSRGQGFSGANVLTF.